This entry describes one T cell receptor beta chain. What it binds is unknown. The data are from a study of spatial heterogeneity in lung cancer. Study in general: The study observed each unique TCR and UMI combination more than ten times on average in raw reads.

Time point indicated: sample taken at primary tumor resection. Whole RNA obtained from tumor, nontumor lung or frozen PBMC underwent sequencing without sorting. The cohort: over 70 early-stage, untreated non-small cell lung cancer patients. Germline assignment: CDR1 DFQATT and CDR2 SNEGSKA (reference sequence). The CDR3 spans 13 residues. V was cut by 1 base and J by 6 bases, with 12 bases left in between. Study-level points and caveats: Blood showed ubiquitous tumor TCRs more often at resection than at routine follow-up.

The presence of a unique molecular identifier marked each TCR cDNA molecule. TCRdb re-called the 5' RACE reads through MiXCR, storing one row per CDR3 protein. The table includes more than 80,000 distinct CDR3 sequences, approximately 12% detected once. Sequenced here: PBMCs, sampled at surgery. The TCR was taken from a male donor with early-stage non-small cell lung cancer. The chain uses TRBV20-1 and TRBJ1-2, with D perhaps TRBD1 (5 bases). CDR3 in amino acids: CSARGGVGDGYTF. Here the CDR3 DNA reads TGCAGTGCTAGAGGGGGAGTAGGGGATGGCTACACCTTC.